The clone carrying this T cell receptor (beta chain) has a single count. The entry originates in a study of blood T cell repertoires in COVID-19. Background on the study: Material from acute and convalescent COVID-19 was sourced from the United States, Italy and Spain. In each case, the material was cDNA or gDNA derived from T cells, B-cell-depleted T cells, or PBMCs.

Original methodology: For nucleated cells, counts were estimated from reference gene primer amplification. Clones were sequenced by immunoSEQ multiplex PCR, and TCRdb holds only the in-frame ones, with some missing. The D gene and trimming were derived from the DNA, and the V and J assignments and clone size from that table. This sample has fewer than 80,000 clones; roughly nine tenths occur once, and the top ten carry approximately 9.7%. Trimming cost V 6 bases and J 0 bases; bases outside gene matches: 7. The CDR3 contains 16 residues. CDR1 ENHRY and CDR2 SYGVKD come from the germline V gene. This clonotype originated in a human donor in a cohort sampled during active COVID-19. V and J are TRBV10-3 and TRBJ2-2; 7 bases are a match to TRBD1. The sequenced sample consisted of peripheral blood. In nucleotides, the CDR3 is TGTGCCATCAGGGCCGGGACAGAACCGAACACCGGGGAGCTGTTTTTT. Protein: CAIRAGTEPNTGELFF.